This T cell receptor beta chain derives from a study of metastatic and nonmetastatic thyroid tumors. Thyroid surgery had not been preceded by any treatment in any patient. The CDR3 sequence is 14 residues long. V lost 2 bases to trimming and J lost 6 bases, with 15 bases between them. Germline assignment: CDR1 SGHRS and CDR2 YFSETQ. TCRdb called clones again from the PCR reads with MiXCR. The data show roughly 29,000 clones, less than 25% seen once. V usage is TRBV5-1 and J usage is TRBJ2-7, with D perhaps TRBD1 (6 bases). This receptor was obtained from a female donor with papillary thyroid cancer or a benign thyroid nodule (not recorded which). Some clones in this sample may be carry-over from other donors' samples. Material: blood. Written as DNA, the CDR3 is TGCGCCAGCAGCTTCGGACAGATTCCTGGCGAGCAGTACTTC. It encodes CASSFGQIPGEQYF.